The entry below describes one T cell receptor (beta chain). V was cut by 7 bases and J by 4 bases, with 16 bases left in between. CDR1 and CDR2 (germline): LNHDA, SQIVND (reference sequence). This CDR3 has 14 residues. The data belong to a study of blood T cell repertoires in COVID-19. Overall study context: Samples representing acute and convalescent COVID-19 were sourced from the United States, Italy and Spain. Sources were T cells, B-cell-depleted T cells, or PBMCs; the material itself was cDNA or gDNA.

Per the study methods: Amplification with reference gene primers provided the estimates of nucleated cell counts. Profiling relied on immunoSEQ multiplex PCR, and the TCRdb table lists in-frame clones only, not all of them. That table furnishes V, J and clone size, whereas the DNA furnished D and trimming. Of over 200,000 clones detected, nearly 90% appear once; the ten largest clones hold approximately 12%. Material for sequencing was peripheral blood. The gene calls are TRBV19 and TRBJ2-5; possibly TRBD2 for D (6 bases). The TCR sequence derives from a woman between 18 and 29 years old who had recovered from COVID-19. CDR3 sequence (DNA): TGTGCCAGTACCGAGGGGTTAGCGGCAGAGACCCAGTACTTC. Translation: CASTEGLAAETQYF.